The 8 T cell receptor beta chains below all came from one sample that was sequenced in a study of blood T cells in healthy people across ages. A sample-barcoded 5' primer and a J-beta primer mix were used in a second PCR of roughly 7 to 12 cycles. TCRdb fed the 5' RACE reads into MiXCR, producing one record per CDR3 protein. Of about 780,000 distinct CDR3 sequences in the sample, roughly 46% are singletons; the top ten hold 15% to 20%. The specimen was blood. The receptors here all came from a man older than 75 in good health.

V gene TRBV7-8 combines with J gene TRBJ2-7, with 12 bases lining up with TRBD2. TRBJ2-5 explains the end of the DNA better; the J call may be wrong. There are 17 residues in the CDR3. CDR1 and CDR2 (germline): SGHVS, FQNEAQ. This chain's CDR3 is CASSFLAGGGLGETQYF. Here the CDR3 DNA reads TGTGCCAGCAGCTTCCTAGCGGGAGGGGGATTGGGAGAGACCCAGTACTTC.

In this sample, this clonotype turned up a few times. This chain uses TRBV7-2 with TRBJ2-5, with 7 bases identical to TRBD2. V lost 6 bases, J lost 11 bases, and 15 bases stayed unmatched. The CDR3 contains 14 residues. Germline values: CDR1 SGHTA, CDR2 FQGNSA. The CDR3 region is CASRQSGRSGEQYF. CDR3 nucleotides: TGTGCCAGCAGGCAGTCCGGGAGGAGTGGGGAGCAGTACTTC.

The CDR3 region is CASSLAVYEREVTDTQYF. For the CDR3, the DNA is TGTGCCAGCAGTTTAGCGGTTTACGAGCGGGAGGTTACCGATACGCAGTATTTT. V is TRBV12-3 or TRBV12-4 and J is TRBJ2-3, with TRBD2 matching over 9 bases. Losses at the gene ends were 0 bases for V and 6 bases for J; bases not matched to a gene: 13. The CDR3 contains 18 residues.

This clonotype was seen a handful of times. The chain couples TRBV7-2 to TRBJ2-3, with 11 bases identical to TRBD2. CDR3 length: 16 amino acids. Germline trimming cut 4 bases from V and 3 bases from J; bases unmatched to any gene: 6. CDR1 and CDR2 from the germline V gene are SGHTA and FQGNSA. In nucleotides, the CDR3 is TGTGCCAGCAGCTCATGGACTAGCGGGCATACAGATACGCAGTATTTT. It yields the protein CASSSWTSGHTDTQYF.

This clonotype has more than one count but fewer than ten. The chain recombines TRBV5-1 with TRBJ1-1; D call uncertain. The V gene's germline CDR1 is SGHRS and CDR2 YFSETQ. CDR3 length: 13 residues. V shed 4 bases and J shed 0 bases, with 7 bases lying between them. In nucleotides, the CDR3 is TGCGCCAGCAGCCAGGAGATGAACACTGAAGCTTTCTTT. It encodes CASSQEMNTEAFF.

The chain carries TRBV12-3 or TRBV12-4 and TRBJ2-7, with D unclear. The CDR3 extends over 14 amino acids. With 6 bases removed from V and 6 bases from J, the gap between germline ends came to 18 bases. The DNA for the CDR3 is TGTGCCAGCAGCCAAACGGGCACGAGAAGCGAGCAGTACTTC. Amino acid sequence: CASSQTGTRSEQYF.

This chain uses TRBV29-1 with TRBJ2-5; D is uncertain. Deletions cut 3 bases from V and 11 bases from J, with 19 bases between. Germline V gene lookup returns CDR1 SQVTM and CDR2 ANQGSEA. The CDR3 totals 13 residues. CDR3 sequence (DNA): TGCAGCGTTGAGCCTACCGAGAGGAGAGAGCAGTACTTC. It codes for CSVEPTERREQYF.

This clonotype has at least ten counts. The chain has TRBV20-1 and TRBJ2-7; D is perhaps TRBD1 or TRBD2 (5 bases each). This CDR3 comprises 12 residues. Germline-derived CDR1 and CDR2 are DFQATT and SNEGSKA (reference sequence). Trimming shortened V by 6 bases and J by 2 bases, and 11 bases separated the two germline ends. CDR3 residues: CSARDGTYEQYF. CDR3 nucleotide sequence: TGCAGTGCCCGGGACGGAACCTACGAGCAGTACTTC.